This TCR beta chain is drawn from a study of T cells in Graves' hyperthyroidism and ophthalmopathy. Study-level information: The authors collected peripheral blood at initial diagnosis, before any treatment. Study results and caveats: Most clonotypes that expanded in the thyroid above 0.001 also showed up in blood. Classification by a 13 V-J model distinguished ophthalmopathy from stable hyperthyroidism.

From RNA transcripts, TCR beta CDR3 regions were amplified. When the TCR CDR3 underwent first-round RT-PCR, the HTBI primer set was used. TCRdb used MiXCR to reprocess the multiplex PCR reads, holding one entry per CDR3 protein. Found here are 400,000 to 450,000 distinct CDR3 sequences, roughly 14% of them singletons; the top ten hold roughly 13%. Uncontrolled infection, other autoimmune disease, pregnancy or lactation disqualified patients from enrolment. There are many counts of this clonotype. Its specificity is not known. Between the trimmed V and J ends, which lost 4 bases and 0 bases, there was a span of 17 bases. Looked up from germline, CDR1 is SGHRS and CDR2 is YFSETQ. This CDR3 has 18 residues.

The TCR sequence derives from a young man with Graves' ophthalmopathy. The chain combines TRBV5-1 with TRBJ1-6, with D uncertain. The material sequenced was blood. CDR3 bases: TGCGCCAGCAGCCCGTTCGGGGAGGCGAGCTCCTATAATTCACCCCTCCACTTT. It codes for CASSPFGEASSYNSPLHF.